The sequence of this T cell receptor (beta chain) was determined in a study of human T cells and chemical hapten exposure (dated by TCRdb to about 2021). Study-level background: For sensitization, 2% DPC in acetone was applied to an approximately 2 cm by approximately 2 cm area of upper inner arm skin. Throughout the study period of approximately 23 weeks, patients also received therapeutic DPC doses to the scalp every week. Patch testing on the upper back used Finn chambers containing 0.01% DPC, with scoring done after 6 days according to International Contact Dermatitis Research Group standards. The patient cohort, mostly female, included alopecia areata with under or over 50% scalp involvement, alopecia totalis and alopecia universalis. The libraries were sequenced as a pool, and the TCR yield per sample differed mostly because of small variations in library volumes within the pool. Peripheral blood TCR repertoire changes were tracked in vivo in alopecia patients during primary and secondary sensitization to the hapten diphenylcyclopropenone (DPC). Blood samples were taken from patients before sensitization (week 0) and at 2, 6 and about 24 weeks after DPC sensitization. Blood for TCR sequencing was provided by twenty-nine alopecia patients at one to four time points (pre-sensitization, 2, 6 and 24 weeks). General study outcomes and caveats: Because every patient had alopecia, a presumed autoimmune disease, the patients' immune response might differ from that of healthy individuals. After repeated subsampling, changes were observed in the strength of the expansion versus patch-test correlation and in the threshold at which the correlation became significant. DPC sensitization did not change the number of TCRs with a frequency above 1 in 1000, and there was no evidence of changes in global repertoire structure. Patch test score was positively correlated with the number of PT1 expanded TCRs, with significance at thresholds 8, 16 and 32 but not at 4. Compared with pre-sensitization or healthy control sets, expanded TCRs formed significantly more large CDR3 similarity clusters, which is consistent with antigen-driven responses.

The CDR3 contains 15 residues, cysteine and phenylalanine counted. Only the CDR3 DNA is retained, 45 bases long and in frame from the first base. Trimming removed 3 bases from V and 7 bases from J; the gene matches leave 4 bases unexplained. This clonotype has just a few counts. It lacks a known antigen. Per-nucleotide qualities are absent, and no much larger clonotype sits a single base away. The library was produced with RACE. Data came from a NextSeq 500. During library preparation, unique molecular identifiers were attached to individual cDNA molecules so that TCRs could be counted quantitatively and reproducibly. Both TCR alpha and TCR beta chains were sequenced from each blood RNA sample. On the study's bioinformatics: A median of around 96,000 TCRs per sample was observed, with a range of roughly 20,000 to 700,000. V, J and CDR3 annotation of the TCR reads was performed with the Decombinator software suite. For the PS versus PT1 abundance plots, all samples were subsampled to the same number of TCRs (28,000). TCRs were defined as expanded if absent before sensitization and observed at least eight times at the 2-week time point. TCRdb handled the public reads itself, with Q25 trimming in fastp and clone calling in MiXCR, and kept productive beta chains. Merged by CDR3 protein, the rows form single entries marked with the most common genes and DNA. These V and J calls originate from TCRdb's pipeline instead of the authors' own analysis. This sample has about 87,000 distinct CDR3 sequences in its table, and around 10% of those were observed once. The top ten clonotypes cover about 3.5% of the sample.

The intended sense of this specimen's time point label: pre-sensitization, week 0. The treatment or condition label corresponds to: therapeutic diphenylcyclopropenone sensitization with weekly scalp DPC. At every patch-test visit, the blood draw took place before the patch test was put on. To be eligible, patients had to be aged 18 to 70, diagnosed with alopecia and judged suitable for DPC therapy, while pregnant patients were excluded. Total RNA was isolated from unfractionated whole blood collected in Tempus Blood RNA tubes. Sequenced material: whole blood, taken in connection with sensitization to the hapten diphenylcyclopropenone (DPC). The V gene is TRBV12-3 or TRBV12-4 and the J gene is TRBJ1-5; 12 middle bases align to TRBD1. The TCR comes from a woman between 40 and 55 years old with alopecia areata. Some clones in this sample may be carry-over from other donors' samples. The CDR3 loop reads CASSFGTGGMQPQHF. The bases read TGTGCCAGCAGTTTTGGGACAGGGGGCATGCAGCCCCAGCATTTT.